What follows are 28 T cell receptor beta chains derived from one specimen sequenced in a study of Ad26.COV2.S vaccination and SARS-CoV-2 variants. Clones were sequenced by immunoSEQ multiplex PCR, and TCRdb holds only the in-frame ones, with some missing. This table holds 350,000 to 450,000 clones, around 90% found once. Specimen: peripheral blood, collected after recovery from COVID-19. The receptor source for this set is a human donor who had recovered from COVID-19.

The chain recombines TRBV19 with TRBJ1-5; 7 nucleotides agree with TRBD1. Germline V gene sequence: CDR1 LNHDA, CDR2 SQIVND (reference sequence). The junction had 6 bases not matched to a gene; V was cut back by 1 base and J by 3 bases. This CDR3 comprises 16 residues. DNA of the CDR3: TGTGCCAGTAGTATAGTGGCAGGGGGACTCAATCAGCCCCAGCATTTT. Protein product: CASSIVAGGLNQPQHF.

J is TRBJ1-6 and V is TRBV7-2, with 8 bases lining up with TRBD1. The germline V gene has CDR1 SGHTA and CDR2 FQGNSA. V dropped 8 bases and J dropped 7; count of bases not matched to a gene: 7. The CDR3 runs to 14 residues. The CDR3 coding sequence is TGTGCCAGCGGCGACAGGGGACGGAATTCACCCCTCCACTTT. Translated, it gives CASGDRGRNSPLHF. The full variable domain, completed using reference TRBV7-2 and TRBJ1-6, is GAGVSQSPSNKVTEKGKDVELRCDPISGHTALYWYRQSLGQGLEFLIYFQGNSAPDKSGLPSDRFSAERTGGSVSTLTIQRTQQEDSAVYLCASGDRGRNSPLHFGNGTRLTVT.

This clone was observed a few times. This chain links TRBV2 with TRBJ2-3, with D unresolved. Trimming shortened V by 4 bases and J by 0 bases, and 11 bases separated the two germline ends. Germline CDR1 SNHLY, CDR2 FYNNEI. This CDR3 spans 15 amino acids. The CDR3, as DNA: TGTGCCAGCAGTGCGGAGCGAGTCAGCACAGATACGCAGTATTTT. This translates into CASSAERVSTDTQYF.

This chain connects TRBV29-1 to TRBJ1-1; D is ambiguous. The V gene's germline CDR1 is SQVTM and CDR2 ANQGSEA. The CDR3 contains 13 residues. Trimming removed 2 bases at V and 4 bases at J, with 11 bases between. CDR3 in amino acids: CSVERGPGTEAFF. Written as DNA, the CDR3 is TGCAGCGTTGAACGTGGTCCGGGCACTGAAGCTTTCTTT. Full variable domain (missing parts from reference TRBV29-1 and TRBJ1-1): SAVISQKPSRDICQRGTSLTIQCQVDSQVTMMFWYRQQPGQSLTLIATANQGSEATYESGFVIDKFPISRPNLTFSTLTVSNMSPEDSSIYLCSVERGPGTEAFFGQGTRLTVV.

This chain connects TRBV6-1 to TRBJ2-1; 7 bases agree with TRBD2. This CDR3 has 16 residues. Per germline, CDR1 MNHNS and CDR2 SASEGT. Trimming took 4 bases from V and 2 from J; bases not matched to a gene: 8. The CDR3 coding sequence is TGTGCCAGCAGTGCCCTGGCTAGCGGCGCCTACAATGAGCAGTTCTTC. Translation gives CASSALASGAYNEQFF.

The genes are TRBV6-2 or TRBV6-3 and TRBJ1-3, with D uncertain. This CDR3 is built from 16 residues. The V end lost 4 bases, the J end lost 0 bases, and 13 bases lay between the germline ends. The germline V gene encodes CDR1 MNHEY and CDR2 SVGEGT. The CDR3 loop reads CASSLNRLFSGNTIYF. The CDR3 region has the DNA TGTGCCAGCAGTTTGAACCGCCTGTTCTCTGGAAACACCATATATTTT.

The chain couples TRBV5-1 to TRBJ2-4; D not certain. The V end lost 0 bases, the J end lost 0 bases, and 10 bases lay between the germline ends. The CDR3 is 16 amino acids. The V gene's germline CDR1 is SGHRS and CDR2 YFSETQ. The CDR3 spells CASSLEHTLAKNIQYF. DNA for the CDR3: TGCGCCAGCAGCTTGGAACATACGCTAGCCAAAAACATTCAGTACTTC.

The chain is built from TRBV6-2 or TRBV6-3 and TRBJ1-6; D uncertain. The CDR3 is 13 residues long. Germline CDR1 and CDR2: MNHEY and SVGEGT. Trimming took off 5 bases at V and 6 bases at J, with 8 bases between the two ends. The CDR3 sequence is CASSAVINSPLHF. CDR3 nucleotide sequence: TGTGCCAGCAGTGCCGTTATTAATTCACCCCTCCACTTT.

The genes are TRBV5-1 and TRBJ2-3; 8 positions agree with TRBD2. Germline V gene lookup returns CDR1 SGHRS and CDR2 YFSETQ. This CDR3 spans 17 amino acids. The trim removed 4 bases at V and 2 bases at J, leaving 12 bases unmatched. CDR3 DNA sequence: TGCGCCAGCAGCCTCCTCGGAGGGCGGGGGGTCACAGATACGCAGTATTTT. It translates to CASSLLGGRGVTDTQYF.

For the CDR3, the DNA is TGTGCCAGCAGCTTGCGACAGGGGGTCTACGAGCAGTACTTC. Translation: CASSLRQGVYEQYF. V is TRBV5-6 and J is TRBJ2-7; 9 bases are a match to TRBD1. Germline CDR1 reads SGHDT; CDR2 reads YYEEEE. The length of the CDR3 is 14 residues. V gave up 1 base and J gave up 3 bases; unmatched junction bases: 2.

This clone has more than one count but fewer than ten. V and J are TRBV7-2 and TRBJ1-4, with D tentatively TRBD1 (5 bases). Germline CDR1 is SGHTA and CDR2 is FQGNSA. V was trimmed by 1 base and J by 8 bases, leaving 17 bases between them. The CDR3 spans 16 residues. For the CDR3, the DNA is TGTGCCAGCAGCTTAGTGGGGAGGGGCGGAAAGGAAAAACTGTTTTTT. Protein sequence: CASSLVGRGGKEKLFF.

V usage is TRBV25-1 and J usage is TRBJ2-3; tentatively, D is TRBD1 (6 bases). Per germline, CDR1 MGHDK and CDR2 SYGVNS. V shed 4 bases and J shed 4 bases, with 9 bases lying between them. CDR3 length equals 13 residues. For the CDR3, the DNA is TGTGCCAGCAGTGCCACAGGGCCAGATACGCAGTATTTT. It specifies CASSATGPDTQYF. Full variable domain (outside the CDR3, taken from reference TRBV25-1 and TRBJ2-3): EADIYQTPRYLVIGTGKKITLECSQTMGHDKMYWYQQDPGMELHLIHYSYGVNSTEKGDLSSESTVSRIRTEHFPLTLESARPSHTSQYLCASSATGPDTQYFGPGTRLTVL.

This chain connects TRBV24-1 to TRBJ2-7; no definite D call. Germline-derived CDR1 and CDR2 are KGHDR and SFDVKD. This CDR3 contains 13 residues. V lost 0 bases and J 7 bases, leaving 9 bases between the germline ends. Written as DNA, the CDR3 is TGTGCCACCAGTGATTTGCCCCTCGGAGAGCAGTACTTC. Protein sequence: CATSDLPLGEQYF.

This chain uses TRBV5-6 with TRBJ2-7, with D perhaps TRBD1 or TRBD2 (5 bases each). This CDR3 contains 17 residues. Trimming removed 4 bases from V and 3 bases from J, with 23 bases in between. Germline V gene data show CDR1 as SGHDT and CDR2 as YYEEEE. This CDR3 is CASSPLTGTAIHYEQYF. DNA for the CDR3: TGTGCCAGCAGCCCTTTAACCGGGACCGCAATTCACTACGAGCAGTACTTC.

The gene calls are TRBV6-2 or TRBV6-3 and TRBJ2-7; TRBD2 matches at 7 bases. The germline gives CDR1 MNHEY, CDR2 SVGEGT. The CDR3 has 13 residues. Trimming took 3 bases from V and 6 from J; bases not matched to a gene: 5. CDR3 DNA: TGTGCCAGCAGTTATGGGGGGGGAGCCGAGCAGTACTTC. Translated, it gives CASSYGGGAEQYF.

The chain carries TRBV5-6 and TRBJ2-4; 7 bases match TRBD1. The ends lost 3 bases at V and 5 bases at J; junction bases unmatched: 2. CDR1 and CDR2 (germline): SGHDT, YYEEEE. The CDR3 extends over 13 amino acids. In nucleotides, the CDR3 is TGTGCCAGCAGCTCCGGGACAGAAAACATTCAGTACTTC. Its translation is CASSSGTENIQYF.

The genes are TRBV4-1 and TRBJ1-3; D might be TRBD1 (5 bases). CDR3 length: 16 residues. The V and J ends lost 0 bases and 4 bases respectively, with 13 bases between them. CDR1 MGHRA and CDR2 YSYEKL come from the germline V gene. CDR3 nucleotides: TGCGCCAGCAGCCAAGAGGCGGGGCCGACGGGAAACACCATATATTTT. It specifies CASSQEAGPTGNTIYF.

The rearrangement links TRBV12-3 or TRBV12-4 to TRBJ2-5; perhaps D is TRBD1 or TRBD2 (5 bases each). Between the trimmed V and J ends, which lost 6 bases and 2 bases, there was a span of 10 bases. The CDR3 is 13 residues long. CDR3 DNA sequence: TGTGCCAGCAGCTCGGGACGACAAGAGACCCAGTACTTC. This encodes CASSSGRQETQYF.

The gene calls are TRBV29-1 and TRBJ2-3; 9 bases line up with TRBD1. The ends lost 4 bases at V and 4 bases at J; junction bases unmatched: 6. Germline V gene lookup returns CDR1 SQVTM and CDR2 ANQGSEA. The CDR3 has 14 amino acids. CDR3 nucleotides: TGCAGCGTTGGGGTTTACAGGGGGCCAGATACGCAGTATTTT. Its translation: CSVGVYRGPDTQYF.

The chain recombines TRBV25-1 with TRBJ1-4; TRBD1 might be the D (6 bases). The CDR3 contains 13 residues. Germline CDR1 and CDR2: MGHDK and SYGVNS. The ends were cut back, 8 bases at V and 6 bases at J, with 13 bases in the middle. CDR3 residues: CASRGHGDEKLFF. The CDR3 bases are TGTGCCAGCCGGGGGCATGGGGATGAAAAACTGTTTTTT.

The genes are TRBV10-1 and TRBJ2-3; D call uncertain. Trimming removed 0 bases from V and 4 bases from J, with 5 bases in between. This CDR3 has 13 residues. Germline CDR1 is WNHNN and CDR2 is SYGVQD (reference sequence). The CDR3 bases are TGCGCCAGCAGTGAGTCTGGCCCAGATACGCAGTATTTT. This codes for CASSESGPDTQYF.

Concerning this clone: The sample holds other DNA sequences that translate to the same CDR3. CDR3 residues: CASSTNTGELFF. In nucleotides, the CDR3 is TGTGCCAGCAGTACGAACACCGGGGAGCTGTTTTTT. This rearrangement joins TRBV6-2 or TRBV6-3 to TRBJ2-2; no clear D. V lost 5 bases, J lost 0 bases, and 1 base lay in between. This CDR3 is built from 12 residues. CDR1 and CDR2 from the germline V gene are MNHEY and SVGEGT.

V is TRBV28 and J is TRBJ2-2; D perhaps matches TRBD2 (6 bases). Germline values: CDR1 MDHEN, CDR2 SYDVKM. V was cut by 4 bases and J by 6 bases, with 18 bases left in between. CDR3 size: 16 residues. CDR3 coding DNA: TGTGCCAGCAGTTATTGGAGGGTATCTCTCCCCGGGGAGCTGTTTTTT. Its protein product is CASSYWRVSLPGELFF.

V and J are TRBV5-1 and TRBJ2-6; D remains unclear. Trimming pared 4 bases from V and 2 bases from J, leaving 16 bases between. The CDR3 is made up of 17 amino acids. The V gene's germline CDR1 is SGHRS and CDR2 YFSETQ. The CDR3 DNA follows: TGCGCCAGCAGCCCGGGTTTTGCGGCAGCTGGGGCCAACGTCCTGACTTTC. As protein: CASSPGFAAAGANVLTF. The entire variable domain, with the rest obtained from reference TRBV5-1 and TRBJ2-6, is as follows: KAGVTQTPRYLIKTRGQQVTLSCSPISGHRSVSWYQQTPGQGLQFLFEYFSETQRNKGNFPGRFSGRQFSNSRSEMNVSTLELGDSALYLCASSPGFAAAGANVLTFGAGSRLTVL.

This rearrangement joins TRBV7-8 to TRBJ2-3; D may match TRBD1 or TRBD2 (5 bases each). Germline V gene data show CDR1 as SGHVS and CDR2 as FQNEAQ. V was clipped by 5 bases and J by 5 bases, with 14 bases between them. This CDR3 contains 14 residues. The CDR3 region is CASSRGVVEDTQYF. CDR3 in DNA: TGTGCCAGCAGCAGAGGGGTGGTTGAAGATACGCAGTATTTT.

The chain uses TRBV9 and TRBJ2-1; D not certain. The CDR3 loop spans 16 amino acids. Germline-derived CDR1 and CDR2 are SGDLS and YYNGEE. The V end lost 0 bases, the J end lost 6 bases, and 16 bases lay between the germline ends. CDR3 in amino acids: CASSVVGSSTFNEQFF. The DNA for the CDR3 is TGTGCCAGCAGCGTAGTTGGGTCGAGTACATTCAATGAGCAGTTCTTC. Based on the CDR3 plus reference TRBV9 and TRBJ2-1, the full variable domain is DSGVTQTPKHLITATGQRVTLRCSPRSGDLSVYWYQQSLDQGLQFLIQYYNGEERAKGNILERFSAQQFPDLHSELNLSSLELGDSALYFCASSVVGSSTFNEQFFGPGTRLTVL.

The chain couples TRBV28 to TRBJ1-5, with no clear D. Germline values: CDR1 MDHEN, CDR2 SYDVKM. The CDR3 covers 12 residues. V lost 10 bases, J lost 6 bases, and 13 bases lay in between. The CDR3 nucleotides are TGTGCCACCCGGTCTGGGAGTCAGCCCCAGCATTTT. It codes for CATRSGSQPQHF.

The J gene is TRBJ2-3, the V gene TRBV3-1 (or the pseudogene TRBV3-2); 12 bases line up with TRBD2. This CDR3 spans 20 amino acids. V gave up 6 bases and J gave up 2 bases; unmatched junction bases: 18. Germline V gene lookup returns CDR1 LGHDT and CDR2 YNNKEL (reference sequence). The CDR3 nucleotides read TGTGCCAGCAGTTCAACGATCAAACTAGCGGGGGGCCCTACCACAGATACGCAGTATTTT. Protein sequence: CASSSTIKLAGGPTTDTQYF.